This TCR beta chain was observed in a study of cytomegalovirus exposure and HLA in healthy donors. The study's findings and limits: Usually a TCR sequence was rare, but some public TCRs were found in many donors. Solely CMV serostatus was available to characterize immune exposure. Earlier analysis found most TCR beta V segments productive about 90% or about 30% of the time.

The primer mix had 60 Vbeta and 13 Jbeta primers. Original analysis: Roughly 10 million shared chains were among some 80 million unique TCR beta chains counted in a later analysis. Profiling relied on immunoSEQ multiplex PCR, and the TCRdb table lists in-frame clones only, not all of them. That table gives V, J and clone size, and the DNA gave D and trimming. The data show over 95,000 clones, 70% to 85% seen once. The CDR3 has 14 residues. Germline V gene lookup returns CDR1 GTSNPN and CDR2 SVGIG (reference sequence). Worth noting for this clone: The antigen is undetermined. One end of the junction does not line up with germline, which may come from a read error.

The J gene is TRBJ1-3, the V gene TRBV30; tentative D call: TRBD1 (5 bases). The sequencing input was PBMCs. This sequence was found in a woman between 18 and 29 years old in good health and CMV-seronegative. CDR3 in DNA: TGTGCCTGGACCGTAGGGGATTCTGAAAACACCATATATTTT. This translates into CAWTVGDSENTIYF.